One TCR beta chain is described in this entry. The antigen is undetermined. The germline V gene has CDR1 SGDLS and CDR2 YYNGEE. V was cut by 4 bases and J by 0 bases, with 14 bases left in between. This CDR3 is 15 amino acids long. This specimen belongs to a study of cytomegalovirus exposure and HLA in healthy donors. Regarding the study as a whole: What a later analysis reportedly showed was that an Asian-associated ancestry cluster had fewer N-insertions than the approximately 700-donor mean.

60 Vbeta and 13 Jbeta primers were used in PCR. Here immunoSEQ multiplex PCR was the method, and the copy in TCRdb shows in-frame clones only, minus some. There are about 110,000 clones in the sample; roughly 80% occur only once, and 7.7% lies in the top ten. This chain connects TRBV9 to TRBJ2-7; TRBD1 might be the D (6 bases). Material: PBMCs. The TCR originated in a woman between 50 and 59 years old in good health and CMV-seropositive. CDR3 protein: CASSPGAQGSYEQYF. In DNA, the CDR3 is TGTGCCAGCAGCCCAGGGGCACAGGGCTCCTACGAGCAGTACTTC.